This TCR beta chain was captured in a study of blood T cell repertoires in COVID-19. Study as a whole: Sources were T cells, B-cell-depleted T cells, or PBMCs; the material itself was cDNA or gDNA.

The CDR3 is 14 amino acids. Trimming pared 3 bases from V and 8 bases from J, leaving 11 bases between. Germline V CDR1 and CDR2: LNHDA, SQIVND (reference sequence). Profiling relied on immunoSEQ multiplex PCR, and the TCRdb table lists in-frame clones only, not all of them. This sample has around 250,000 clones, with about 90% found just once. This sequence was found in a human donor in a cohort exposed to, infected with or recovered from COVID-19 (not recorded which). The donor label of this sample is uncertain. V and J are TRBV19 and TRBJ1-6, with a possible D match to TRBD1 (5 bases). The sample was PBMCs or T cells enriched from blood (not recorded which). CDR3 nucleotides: TGTGCCAGTAGTATGCAGGGTGGAGATTCACCCCTCCACTTT. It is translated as CASSMQGGDSPLHF.